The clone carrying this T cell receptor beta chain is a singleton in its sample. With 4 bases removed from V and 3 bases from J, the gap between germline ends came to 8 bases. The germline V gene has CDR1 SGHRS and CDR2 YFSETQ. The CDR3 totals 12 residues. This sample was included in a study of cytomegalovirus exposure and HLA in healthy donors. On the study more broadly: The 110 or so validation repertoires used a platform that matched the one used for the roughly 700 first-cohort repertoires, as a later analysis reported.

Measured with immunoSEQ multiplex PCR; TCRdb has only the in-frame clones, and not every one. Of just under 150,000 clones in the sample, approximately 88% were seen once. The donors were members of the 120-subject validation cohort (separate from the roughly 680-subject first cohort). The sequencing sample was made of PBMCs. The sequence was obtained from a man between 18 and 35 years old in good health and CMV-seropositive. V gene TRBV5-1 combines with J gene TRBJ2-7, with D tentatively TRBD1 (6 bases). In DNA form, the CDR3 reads TGCGCCAGCAGCCCGGACAGCTACGAGCAGTACTTC. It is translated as CASSPDSYEQYF.